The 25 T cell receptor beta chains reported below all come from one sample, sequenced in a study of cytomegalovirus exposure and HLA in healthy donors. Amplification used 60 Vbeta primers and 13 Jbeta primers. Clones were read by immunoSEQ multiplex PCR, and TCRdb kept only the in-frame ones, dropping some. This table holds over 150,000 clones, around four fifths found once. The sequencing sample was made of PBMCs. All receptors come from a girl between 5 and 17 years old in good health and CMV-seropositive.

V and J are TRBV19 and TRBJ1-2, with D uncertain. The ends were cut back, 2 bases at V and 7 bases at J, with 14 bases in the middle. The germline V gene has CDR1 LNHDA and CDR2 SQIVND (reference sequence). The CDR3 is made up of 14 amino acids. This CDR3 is CASSITDPHSGYTF. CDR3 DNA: TGTGCCAGTAGTATAACCGACCCCCACAGTGGCTACACCTTC. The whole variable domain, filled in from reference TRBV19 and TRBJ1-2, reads DGGITQSPKYLFRKEGQNVTLSCEQNLNHDAMYWYRQDPGQGLRLIYYSQIVNDFQKGDIAEGYSVSREKKESFPLTVTSAQKNPTAFYLCASSITDPHSGYTFGSGTRLTVV.

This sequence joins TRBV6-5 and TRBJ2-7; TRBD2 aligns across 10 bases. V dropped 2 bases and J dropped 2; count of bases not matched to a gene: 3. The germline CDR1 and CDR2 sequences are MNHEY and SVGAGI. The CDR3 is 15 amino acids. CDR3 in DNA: TGTGCCAGCAGTTACGAACTAGCGGGGACCTACGAGCAGTACTTC. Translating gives CASSYELAGTYEQYF.

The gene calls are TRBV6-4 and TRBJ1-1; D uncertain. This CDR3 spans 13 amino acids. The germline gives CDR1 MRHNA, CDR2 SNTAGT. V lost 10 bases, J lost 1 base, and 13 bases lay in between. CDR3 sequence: CATGMTENTEAFF. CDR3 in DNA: TGTGCCACCGGGATGACGGAGAACACTGAAGCTTTCTTT.

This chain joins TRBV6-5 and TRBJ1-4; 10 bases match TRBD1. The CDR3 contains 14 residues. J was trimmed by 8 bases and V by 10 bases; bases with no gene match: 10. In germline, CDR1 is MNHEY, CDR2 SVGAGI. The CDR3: CATKLRTGGEKLFF. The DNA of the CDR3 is TGTGCCACCAAACTCCGGACAGGGGGAGAAAAACTGTTTTTT.

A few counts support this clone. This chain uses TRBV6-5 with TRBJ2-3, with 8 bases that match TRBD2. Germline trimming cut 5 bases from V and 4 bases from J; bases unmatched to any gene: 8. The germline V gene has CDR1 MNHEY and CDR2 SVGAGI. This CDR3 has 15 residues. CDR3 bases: TGTGCCAGCAGTCGTAGCGGGGCGGTTTCAGATACGCAGTATTTT. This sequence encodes CASSRSGAVSDTQYF.

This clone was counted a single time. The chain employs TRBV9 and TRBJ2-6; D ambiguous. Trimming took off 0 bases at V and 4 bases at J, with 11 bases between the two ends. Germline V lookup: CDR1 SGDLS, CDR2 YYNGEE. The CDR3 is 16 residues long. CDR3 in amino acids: CASSVERTEGANVLTF. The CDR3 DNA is TGTGCCAGCAGCGTAGAGCGCACGGAAGGGGCCAACGTCCTGACTTTC.

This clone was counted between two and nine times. The CDR3: CASTRGTGSYEQYF. The CDR3 DNA is TGTGCCAGCACCAGGGGGACAGGCTCCTACGAGCAGTACTTC. V and J are TRBV6-6 and TRBJ2-7; TRBD1 aligns across 8 bases. The CDR3 loop spans 14 amino acids. V was pared by 7 bases and J by 0 bases, with 5 bases of the junction left unmatched. CDR1 and CDR2 from the germline V gene are MNHNY and SVGAGI (reference sequence).

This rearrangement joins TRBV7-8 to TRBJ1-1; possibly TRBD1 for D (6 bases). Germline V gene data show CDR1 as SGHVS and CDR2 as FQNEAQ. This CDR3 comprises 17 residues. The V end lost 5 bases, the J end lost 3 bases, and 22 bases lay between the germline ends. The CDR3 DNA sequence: TGTGCCAGCAGCGATCCGGGGCCGGCAGGGGTTTACACTGAAGCTTTCTTT. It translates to CASSDPGPAGVYTEAFF.

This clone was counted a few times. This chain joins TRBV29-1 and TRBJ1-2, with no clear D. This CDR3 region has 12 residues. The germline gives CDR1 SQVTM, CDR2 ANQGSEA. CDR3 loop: CSFPDAGGGYTF. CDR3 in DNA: TGCAGTTTCCCGGACGCCGGAGGGGGCTACACCTTC.

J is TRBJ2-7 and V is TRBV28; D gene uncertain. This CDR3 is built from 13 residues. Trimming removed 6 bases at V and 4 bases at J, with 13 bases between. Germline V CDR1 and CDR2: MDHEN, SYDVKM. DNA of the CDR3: TGTGCCAGCAGACACCCCCCTCCATACGAGCAGTACTTC. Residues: CASRHPPPYEQYF.

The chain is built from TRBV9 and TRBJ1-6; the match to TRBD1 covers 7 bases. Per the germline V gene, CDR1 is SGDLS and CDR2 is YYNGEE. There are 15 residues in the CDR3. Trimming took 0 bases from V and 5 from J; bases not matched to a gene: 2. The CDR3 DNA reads TGTGCCAGCAGCGTAGGACAGGGAAATAATTCACCCCTCCACTTT. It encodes CASSVGQGNNSPLHF.

CDR3: CAWSVKQGIMNTEAFF. For the CDR3, the DNA is TGTGCCTGGAGTGTAAAGCAGGGGATCATGAACACTGAAGCTTTCTTT. The V call is TRBV30, the J call TRBJ1-1, with D possibly TRBD1 on 6 matching bases. CDR1 and CDR2 from the germline V gene are GTSNPN and SVGIG (reference sequence). Trimming pared 0 bases from V and 0 bases from J, leaving 14 bases between. The length of the CDR3 is 16 residues.

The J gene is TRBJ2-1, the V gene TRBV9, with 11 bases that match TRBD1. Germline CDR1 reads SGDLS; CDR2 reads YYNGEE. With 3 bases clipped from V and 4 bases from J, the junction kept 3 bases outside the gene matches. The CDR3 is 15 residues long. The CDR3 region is CASSEGTGGYNEQFF. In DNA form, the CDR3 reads TGTGCCAGCAGCGAAGGGACAGGGGGGTACAATGAGCAGTTCTTC.

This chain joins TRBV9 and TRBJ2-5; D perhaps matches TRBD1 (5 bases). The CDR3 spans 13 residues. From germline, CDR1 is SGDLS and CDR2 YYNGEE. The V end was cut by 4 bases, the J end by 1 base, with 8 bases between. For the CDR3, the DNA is TGTGCCAGCAGCATCGACAGCCAAGAGACCCAGTACTTC. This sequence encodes CASSIDSQETQYF.

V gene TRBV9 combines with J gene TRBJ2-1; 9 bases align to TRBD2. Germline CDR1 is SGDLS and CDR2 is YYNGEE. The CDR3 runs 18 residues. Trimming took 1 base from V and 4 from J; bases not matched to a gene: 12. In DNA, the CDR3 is TGTGCCAGCAGCGTATCGACGCCAAGCGGGGGGAAATACAATGAGCAGTTCTTC. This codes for CASSVSTPSGGKYNEQFF.

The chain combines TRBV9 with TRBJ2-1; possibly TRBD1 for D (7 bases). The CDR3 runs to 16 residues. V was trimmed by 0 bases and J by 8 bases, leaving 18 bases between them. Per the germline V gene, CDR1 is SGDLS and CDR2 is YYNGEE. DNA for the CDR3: TGTGCCAGCAGCGTAGATCTCGCTAGCAGGGGGGATGAGCAGTTCTTC. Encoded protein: CASSVDLASRGDEQFF. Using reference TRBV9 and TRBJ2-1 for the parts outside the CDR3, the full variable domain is DSGVTQTPKHLITATGQRVTLRCSPRSGDLSVYWYQQSLDQGLQFLIQYYNGEERAKGNILERFSAQQFPDLHSELNLSSLELGDSALYFCASSVDLASRGDEQFFGPGTRLTVL.

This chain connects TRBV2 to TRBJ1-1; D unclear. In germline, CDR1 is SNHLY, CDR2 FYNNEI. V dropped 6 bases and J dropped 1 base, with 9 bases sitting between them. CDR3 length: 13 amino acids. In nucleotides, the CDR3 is TGTGCCAGCAGGGAAACAACGAACACTGAAGCTTTCTTT. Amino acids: CASRETTNTEAFF.

CDR3 residues: CASRLTGVSSYEQYF. CDR3 DNA sequence: TGTGCCAGCAGATTGACAGGGGTATCCTCCTACGAGCAGTACTTC. This chain links TRBV6-1 with TRBJ2-7, with 8 bases that match TRBD1. CDR1 and CDR2 from the germline V gene are MNHNS and SASEGT. The CDR3 sequence is 15 residues long. Trimming cost V 6 bases and J 0 bases; bases outside gene matches: 7.

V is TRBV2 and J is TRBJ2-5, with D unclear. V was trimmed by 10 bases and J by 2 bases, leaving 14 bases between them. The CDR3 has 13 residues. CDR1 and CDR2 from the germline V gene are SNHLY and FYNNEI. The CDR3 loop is CATHFGRQETQYF. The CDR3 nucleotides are TGTGCCACCCACTTTGGGCGACAAGAGACCCAGTACTTC.

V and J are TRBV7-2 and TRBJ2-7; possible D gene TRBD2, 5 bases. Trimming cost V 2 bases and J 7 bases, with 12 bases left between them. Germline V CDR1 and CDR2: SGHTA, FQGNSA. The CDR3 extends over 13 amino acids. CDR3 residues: CASSLNPRGEQYF. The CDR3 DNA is TGTGCCAGCAGCTTAAATCCTCGGGGAGAGCAGTACTTC.

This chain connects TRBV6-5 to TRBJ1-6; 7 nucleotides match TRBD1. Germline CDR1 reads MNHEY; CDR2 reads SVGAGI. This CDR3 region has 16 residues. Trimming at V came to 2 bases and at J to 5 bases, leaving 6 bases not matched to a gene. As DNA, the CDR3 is TGTGCCAGCAGTTACAGGACAGGCCTTCATAATTCACCCCTCCACTTT. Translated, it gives CASSYRTGLHNSPLHF.

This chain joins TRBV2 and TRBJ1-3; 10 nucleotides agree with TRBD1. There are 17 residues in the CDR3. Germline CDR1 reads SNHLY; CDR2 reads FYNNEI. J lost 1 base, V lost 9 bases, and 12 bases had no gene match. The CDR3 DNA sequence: TGTGCCAGTTTTGGACAGGGGGGCGTCTGGTCTGGAAACACCATATATTTT. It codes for CASFGQGGVWSGNTIYF.

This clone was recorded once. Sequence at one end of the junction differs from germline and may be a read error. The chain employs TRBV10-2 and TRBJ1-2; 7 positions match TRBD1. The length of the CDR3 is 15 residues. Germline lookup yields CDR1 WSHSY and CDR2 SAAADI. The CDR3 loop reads CASSENRGRDYGHTF. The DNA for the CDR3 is TGCGCCAGCAGTGAGAATAGGGGGCGCGACTATGGCCACACCTTC.

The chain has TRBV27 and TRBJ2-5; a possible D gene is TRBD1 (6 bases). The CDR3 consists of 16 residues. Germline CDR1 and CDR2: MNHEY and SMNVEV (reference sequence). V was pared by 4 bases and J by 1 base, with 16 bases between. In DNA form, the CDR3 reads TGTGCCAGCAGTTCGATTAGGACAGATCGCCAAGAGACCCAGTACTTC. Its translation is CASSSIRTDRQETQYF.

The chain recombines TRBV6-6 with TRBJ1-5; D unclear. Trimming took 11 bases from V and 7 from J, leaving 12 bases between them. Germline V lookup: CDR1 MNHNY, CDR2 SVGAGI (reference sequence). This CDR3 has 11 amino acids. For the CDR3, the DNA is TGTGCCTCCCGGCGGAGGCAGCCCCAGCATTTT. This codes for CASRRRQPQHF.